This TCR beta chain was found in a study of circulating and synovial CD4+ cells in juvenile arthritis. Sequencing used immunoSEQ multiplex PCR; TCRdb keeps in-frame clones, though not all of them. The sample has 4,000 or so clones; roughly 84% are singletons. Patients with active juvenile idiopathic arthritis donated these samples. The sequence came from a human donor with juvenile idiopathic arthritis. The material sequenced was CD4+ T cells from synovial fluid.

The CDR3 is CASSPLGSVGQTYSGNTIYF. Written as DNA, the CDR3 is TGTGCCAGCAGCCCTCTGGGATCGGTGGGACAGACATACTCTGGAAACACCATATATTTT. This chain uses TRBV28 with TRBJ1-3, with 7 bases aligning to TRBD1. This CDR3 is built from 20 residues. The germline gives CDR1 MDHEN, CDR2 SYDVKM. J gave up 0 bases and V 6 bases, and 20 bases lay outside the gene matches.